This T cell receptor (beta chain) was retrieved from a study of shared clonotypes between healthy human individuals. The investigators split CD4+ cells into a CD45RA+ naive subset and a CD45RA-negative memory subset. This clone has only one observation. The material for each subset, its genomic DNA, was split evenly across several immunoSEQ plates. Source study methods: Junction-only sequences produced by ImmunoSEQ had no quality scores, so filtering differed. Data came from immunoSEQ multiplex PCR; TCRdb stores just in-frame clones and leaves some out. The V and J calls and clone size come from that table; D and trimming were worked out from the DNA. The sample has around 200,000 clones, about 68% seen once. The CDR3 has 16 amino acids. The V gene end was trimmed by 4 bases and the J gene end by 9 bases; junction bases not matched to a gene: 7. Germline assignment: CDR1 SGHNT and CDR2 YYREEE (reference sequence).

The specimen sequenced was memory CD4+ T cells sorted from blood. Subset: CD45RA-negative fraction. The chain is built from TRBV5-4 and TRBJ2-2; 15 bases agree with TRBD2. The sequence was collected from a man aged 25 to 40 in good health. The DNA of the CDR3 is TGTGCCAGCAGCCCAAGGACTAGCGGGAGGGAACGGGAGCTGTTTTTT. It codes for CASSPRTSGRERELFF.